This paragraph covers one T cell receptor beta chain sequence. These data are taken from a study of glioma-infiltrating T cells after dendritic cell vaccination. The CDR3 totals 13 residues. CDR1 MNHEY and CDR2 SVGAGI come from the germline V gene. The ends were cut back, 2 bases at V and 0 bases at J, with 3 bases in the middle. The PCR used 60 V beta and 13 J beta primers. TCRdb's table, derived via immunoSEQ multiplex PCR, lists solely in-frame clones and lacks some. The top ten clones hold roughly 11% of a sample with about 49,000 clones, around 86% of them seen once. Isocitrate dehydrogenase mutation was absent in all glioblastoma patients. PBMC were collected before vaccination, two weeks after the third vaccination, and at progression.

The rearrangement links TRBV6-5 to TRBJ2-3; no firm D call. The sequences come from blood, collected before dendritic cell vaccination. This clonotype originated in a human donor with glioblastoma. The CDR3 protein is CASSYESTDTQYF. CDR3 coding DNA: TGTGCCAGCAGTTACGAGAGCACAGATACGCAGTATTTT.